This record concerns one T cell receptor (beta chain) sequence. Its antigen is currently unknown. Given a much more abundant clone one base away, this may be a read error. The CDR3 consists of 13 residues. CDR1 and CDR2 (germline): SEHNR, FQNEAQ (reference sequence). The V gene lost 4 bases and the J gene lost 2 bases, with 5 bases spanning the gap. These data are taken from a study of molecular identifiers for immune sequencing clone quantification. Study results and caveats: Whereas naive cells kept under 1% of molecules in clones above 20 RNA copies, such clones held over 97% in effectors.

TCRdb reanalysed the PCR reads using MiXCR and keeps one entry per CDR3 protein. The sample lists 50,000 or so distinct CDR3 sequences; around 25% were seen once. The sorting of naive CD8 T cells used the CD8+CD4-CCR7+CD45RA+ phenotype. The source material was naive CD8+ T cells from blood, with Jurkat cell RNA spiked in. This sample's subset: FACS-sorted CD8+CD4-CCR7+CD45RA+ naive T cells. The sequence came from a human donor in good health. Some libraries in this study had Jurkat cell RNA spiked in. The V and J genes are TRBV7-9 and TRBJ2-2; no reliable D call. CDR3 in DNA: TGTGCCAGCAGCTATATTAACACCGGGGAGCTGTTTTTT. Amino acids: CASSYINTGELFF.